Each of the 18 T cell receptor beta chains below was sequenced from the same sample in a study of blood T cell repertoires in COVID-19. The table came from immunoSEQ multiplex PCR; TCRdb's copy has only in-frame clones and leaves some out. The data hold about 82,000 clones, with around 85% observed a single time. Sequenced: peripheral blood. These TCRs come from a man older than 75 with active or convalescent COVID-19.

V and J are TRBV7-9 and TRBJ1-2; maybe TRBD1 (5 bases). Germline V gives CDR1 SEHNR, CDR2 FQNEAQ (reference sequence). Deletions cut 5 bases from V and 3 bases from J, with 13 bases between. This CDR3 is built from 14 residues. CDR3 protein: CASSRLGGDYGYTF. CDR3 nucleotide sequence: TGTGCCAGCAGCCGCCTGGGAGGGGACTATGGCTACACCTTC.

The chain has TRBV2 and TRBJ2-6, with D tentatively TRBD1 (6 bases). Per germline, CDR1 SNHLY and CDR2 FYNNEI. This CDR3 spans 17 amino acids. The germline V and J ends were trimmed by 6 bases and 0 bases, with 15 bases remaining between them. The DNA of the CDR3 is TGTGCCAGCAGAATACCGGGACAAAGCTCTGGGGCCAACGTCCTGACTTTC. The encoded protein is CASRIPGQSSGANVLTF.

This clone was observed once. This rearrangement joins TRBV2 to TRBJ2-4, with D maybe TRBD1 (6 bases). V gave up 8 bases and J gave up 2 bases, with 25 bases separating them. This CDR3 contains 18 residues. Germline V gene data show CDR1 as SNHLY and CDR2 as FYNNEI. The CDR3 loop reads CASLPLIVQGSSKNIQYF. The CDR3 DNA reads TGTGCCAGCTTGCCTCTAATTGTGCAGGGGTCGTCCAAAAACATTCAGTACTTC.

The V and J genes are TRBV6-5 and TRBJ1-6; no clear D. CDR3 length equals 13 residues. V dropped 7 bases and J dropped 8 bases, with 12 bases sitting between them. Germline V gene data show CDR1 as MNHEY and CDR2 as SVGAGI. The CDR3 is CASTSGPHSPLHF. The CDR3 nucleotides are TGTGCCAGCACCAGCGGACCCCATTCACCCCTCCACTTT.

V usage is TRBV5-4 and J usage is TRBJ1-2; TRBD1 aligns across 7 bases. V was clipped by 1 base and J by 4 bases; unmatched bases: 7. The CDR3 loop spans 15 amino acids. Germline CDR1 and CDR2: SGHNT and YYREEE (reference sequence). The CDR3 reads CASSLRGGRGYGYTF. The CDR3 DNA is TGTGCCAGCAGCTTGCGAGGGGGCCGAGGCTATGGCTACACCTTC.

CDR3 sequence (DNA): TGTGCCTGGAGTGTAGTCAGGGTCGGCTATGGCTACACCTTC. Amino acid sequence: CAWSVVRVGYGYTF. V gene TRBV30 combines with J gene TRBJ1-2; D is possibly TRBD1 (5 bases). Trimming pared 0 bases from V and 4 bases from J, leaving 12 bases between. Germline V gene data show CDR1 as GTSNPN and CDR2 as SVGIG (reference sequence). CDR3 size: 14 residues.

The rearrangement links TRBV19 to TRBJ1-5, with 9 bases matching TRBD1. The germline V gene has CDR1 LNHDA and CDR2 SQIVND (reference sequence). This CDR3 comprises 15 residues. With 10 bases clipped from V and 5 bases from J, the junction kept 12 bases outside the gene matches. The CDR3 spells CATTTRTGVDQPQHF. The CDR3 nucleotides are TGTGCCACCACTACTCGGACAGGGGTAGATCAGCCCCAGCATTTT.

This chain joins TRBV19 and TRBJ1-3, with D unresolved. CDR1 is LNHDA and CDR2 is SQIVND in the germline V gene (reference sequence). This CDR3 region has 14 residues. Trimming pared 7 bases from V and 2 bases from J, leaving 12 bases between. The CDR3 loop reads CASTPDLPGNTIYF. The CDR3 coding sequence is TGTGCCAGTACCCCAGATTTGCCTGGAAACACCATATATTTT. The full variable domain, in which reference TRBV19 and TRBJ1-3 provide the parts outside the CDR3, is DGGITQSPKYLFRKEGQNVTLSCEQNLNHDAMYWYRQDPGQGLRLIYYSQIVNDFQKGDIAEGYSVSREKKESFPLTVTSAQKNPTAFYLCASTPDLPGNTIYFGEGSWLTVV.

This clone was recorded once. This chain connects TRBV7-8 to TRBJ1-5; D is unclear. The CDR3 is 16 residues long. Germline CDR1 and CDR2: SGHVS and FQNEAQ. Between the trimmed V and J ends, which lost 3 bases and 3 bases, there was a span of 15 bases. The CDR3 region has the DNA TGTGCCAGCAGCTTTAACTCGGCGGGGATCAATCAGCCCCAGCATTTT. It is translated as CASSFNSAGINQPQHF.

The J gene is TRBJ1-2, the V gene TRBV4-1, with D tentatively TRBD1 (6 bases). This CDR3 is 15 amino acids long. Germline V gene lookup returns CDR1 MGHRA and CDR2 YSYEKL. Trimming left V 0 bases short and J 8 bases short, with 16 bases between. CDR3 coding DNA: TGCGCCAGCAGCCAAGATGAGCAGGGGTCGTCGGGCTACACCTTC. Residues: CASSQDEQGSSGYTF.

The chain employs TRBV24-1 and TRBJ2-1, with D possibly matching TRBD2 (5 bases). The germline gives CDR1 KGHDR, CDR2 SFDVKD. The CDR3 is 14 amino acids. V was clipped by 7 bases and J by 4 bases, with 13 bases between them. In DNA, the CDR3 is TGTGCCACCAGGCGGGCAGGAGAATACAATGAGCAGTTCTTC. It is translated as CATRRAGEYNEQFF.

CDR3 residues: CASTSWQEGGYTF. The DNA for the CDR3 is TGTGCCAGCACCTCCTGGCAGGAAGGTGGCTACACCTTC. This chain connects TRBV2 to TRBJ1-2; no firm D call. CDR1 is SNHLY and CDR2 is FYNNEI in the germline V gene. CDR3 length: 13 residues. Trimming left V 7 bases short and J 7 bases short, with 16 bases between.

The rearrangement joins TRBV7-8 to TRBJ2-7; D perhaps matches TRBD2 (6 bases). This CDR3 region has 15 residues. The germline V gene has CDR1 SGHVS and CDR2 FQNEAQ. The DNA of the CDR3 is TGTGCCAGCAGCCCAGCGGAGGGTTTGTCCTACGCGCAGTACGTC. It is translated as CASSPAEGLSYAQYV.

The CDR3 DNA reads as TGCGCCAGCAGCTTGGTCCAGCGGGAGTACAATGAGCAGTTCTTC. Protein sequence: CASSLVQREYNEQFF. The chain has TRBV5-1 and TRBJ2-1, with 8 bases fitting TRBD2. With V trimmed by 0 bases and J by 4 bases, 3 bases remained unmatched. Germline V CDR1 and CDR2: SGHRS, YFSETQ. This CDR3 is built from 15 residues.

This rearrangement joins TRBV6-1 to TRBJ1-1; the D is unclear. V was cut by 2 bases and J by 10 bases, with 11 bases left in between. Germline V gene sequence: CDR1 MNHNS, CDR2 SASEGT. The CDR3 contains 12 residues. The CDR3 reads CASSENSWRAFF. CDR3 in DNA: TGTGCCAGCAGTGAAAACAGTTGGCGAGCTTTCTTT.

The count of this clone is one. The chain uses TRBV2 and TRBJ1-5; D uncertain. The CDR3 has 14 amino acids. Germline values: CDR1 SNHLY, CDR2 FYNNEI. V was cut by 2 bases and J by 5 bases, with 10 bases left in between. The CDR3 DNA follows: TGTGCCAGCAGTGAAAATGGAGTTTATCAGCCCCAGCATTTT. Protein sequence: CASSENGVYQPQHF.

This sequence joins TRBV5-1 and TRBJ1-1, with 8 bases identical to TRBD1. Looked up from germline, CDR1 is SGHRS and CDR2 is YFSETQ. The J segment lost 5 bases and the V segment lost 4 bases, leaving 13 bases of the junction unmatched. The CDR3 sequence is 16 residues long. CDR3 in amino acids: CASSRGPQGASTEAFF. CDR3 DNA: TGCGCCAGCAGCCGAGGTCCCCAGGGGGCGAGTACTGAAGCTTTCTTT.

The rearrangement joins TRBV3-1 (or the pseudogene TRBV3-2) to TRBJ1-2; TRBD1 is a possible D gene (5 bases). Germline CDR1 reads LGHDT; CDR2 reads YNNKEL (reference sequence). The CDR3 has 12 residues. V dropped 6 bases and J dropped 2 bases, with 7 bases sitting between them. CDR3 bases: TGTGCCAGCAGTGGGGGGAACTATGGCTACACCTTC. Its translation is CASSGGNYGYTF.